The clone carrying this TCR beta chain was counted at least ten times. Antigen specificity is unknown. The entry originates in a study of identical twins. Trimming stripped 0 bases from V and 2 bases from J, with 7 bases between. The CDR3 length is 14 residues. The germline CDR1 and CDR2 sequences are SGHRS and YFSETQ. Findings and caveats of the study: Fewer insertions characterized abundant cord blood beta clonotypes, whereas memory repertoires showed none. Beta out-of-frame twin sharing showed a weaker excess.

TCRdb re-called the 5' RACE reads with MiXCR, one entry per CDR3 protein. Of hundreds of thousands of distinct CDR3 sequences listed, around 8.6% are singletons. These data were also reused for a study on yellow fever vaccine responses in identical twins.

The chain uses TRBV5-1 and TRBJ2-3; D is ambiguous. This clonotype originated in a woman under 30 in good health. Sequenced input: PBMCs. Written as DNA, the CDR3 is TGCGCCAGCAGCTTGGACGATAACACAGATACGCAGTATTTT. This codes for CASSLDDNTDTQYF.